This TCR beta chain comes out of a study of cytomegalovirus exposure and HLA in healthy donors. Study-wide results and caveats: Through in vitro validation, a few CMV-associated chains were shown to be specific for CMV antigens. Sequencing probably produced one cluster of sequence variants that were highly shared.

It was with 60 Vbeta and 13 Jbeta primers that the PCR ran. Assay used: immunoSEQ multiplex PCR; TCRdb lists only in-frame clones, some missing. The sample lists around 120,000 clones, roughly 82% seen once, with roughly 4% in the top ten. Turning to this clone: Its specificity is not known.

The CDR3 has 14 residues. The V gene's germline CDR1 is LNHDA and CDR2 SQIVND (reference sequence). V gave up 4 bases and J gave up 0 bases, with 7 bases separating them. The sample taken for sequencing was PBMCs. The receptor comes from a human donor in good health. The chain is built from TRBV19 and TRBJ2-1; D not resolved. This chain's CDR3 is CASSTYSSYNEQFF. CDR3 bases: TGTGCCAGTAGTACCTACAGCTCCTACAATGAGCAGTTCTTC.